These T cell receptor beta chains were read from a single sample in a study of identical twins. TCRdb re-analysed the 5' RACE reads in MiXCR, keeping a single row per CDR3 protein. The sample consists of some 300,000 distinct CDR3 sequences, roughly an eighth of them appearing once. The sample was also reused in another study, on yellow fever vaccine responses in identical twins.

Source material: CD8+ T cells sorted from blood. Receptor source: a woman aged 18-35 years in good health. Each CDR3 is given with its conserved first and last residue. D genes are given only for firm matches. Rows give clone size only sometimes, using once, few, many, or a class for an expanded clone.

D gene | J gene | clone size | V gene | CDR3 DNA | CDR3 protein
TRBD1 | TRBJ2-1 | few | TRBV20-1 | TGCAGTGCTAGAGGGACAGGAGAGATGGGTGAGCAGTTCTTC | CSARGTGEMGEQFF
TRBD2 | TRBJ2-1 | . | TRBV20-1 | TGCAGTGCTAGAGATCGACTAGCGGGAGCCCTCTACAATGAGCAGTTCTTC | CSARDRLAGALYNEQFF
. | TRBJ2-3 | . | TRBV5-1 | TGCGCCAGCAGCTTGGAACCGCCGGGGTACACAGATACGCAGTATTTT | CASSLEPPGYTDTQYF
. | TRBJ1-1 | many | TRBV9 | TGTGCCAGCAGCGTAGCGGGGTCTAACACTGAAGCTTTCTTT | CASSVAGSNTEAFF
. | TRBJ2-6 | . | TRBV6-1 | TGTGCCAGCAGTGGATTGGACGGTCCCTCTGGGGCCAACGTCCTGACTTTC | CASSGLDGPSGANVLTF
TRBD1 | TRBJ2-1 | few | TRBV7-2 | TGTGCCAGCAGCCAAGGGACAGGACCCTACAATGAGCAGTTCTTC | CASSQGTGPYNEQFF
. | TRBJ2-5 | many | TRBV4-1 | TGCGCCAGCAGCCAAGATCTAGGGCGGGACGAGACCCAGTACTTC | CASSQDLGRDETQYF
. | TRBJ2-5 | . | TRBV12-2 | TGTGCAAGTCGCTTAGAGCTGCATTACAAAGAGACCCAGTACTTC | CASRLELHYKETQYF
TRBD1 | TRBJ2-7 | few | TRBV5-6 | TGTGCCAGCAGCTCCATCGGGACAGGATCCTACGAGCAGTACTTC | CASSSIGTGSYEQYF
. | TRBJ2-1 | few | TRBV7-9 | TGTGCCAGCAGCTTTGACAACTACAATGAGCAGTTCTTC | CASSFDNYNEQFF
. | TRBJ2-5 | . | TRBV7-9 | TGTGCCAGCAGCTTAGTAGCATCGGAGACCCAGTACTTC | CASSLVASETQYF
. | TRBJ2-7 | few | TRBV20-1 | TGCAGTGCTAGAGATGCCGGCAGGGAATCCTACGAGCAGTACTTC | CSARDAGRESYEQYF
. | TRBJ2-7 | . | TRBV30 | TGTGCCTGCTGCGACGGGATCCCAGGCTTTTCCGAGCAGTACTTC | CACCDGIPGFSEQYF
. | TRBJ2-7 | many | TRBV12-3/TRBV12-4 | TGTGCCAGCAGGTCAGGGGCCTACGAGCAGTACTTC | CASRSGAYEQYF
. | TRBJ2-5 | . | TRBV29-1 | TGCAGCGTTGGCCCTTATCCCCAGTACTTC | CSVGPYPQYF
TRBD2 | TRBJ2-1 | many | TRBV7-9 | TGTGCCAGCAGCACCATAGCGGGACCTTACAATGAGCAGTTCTTC | CASSTIAGPYNEQFF
. | TRBJ2-6 | few | TRBV11-3 | TGTGCCAGCAGCTTACGTCGGACAGCTACTGGGGCCAACGTCCTGACTTTC | CASSLRRTATGANVLTF
. | TRBJ2-1 | few | TRBV7-6 | TGTGCCAGCAGCTCTTTACTGGCCCGGAACTACAATGAGCAGTTCTTC | CASSSLLARNYNEQFF
. | TRBJ2-5 | . | TRBV14 | TGTGCCAGCAGCCAATTTTCTCCGAGAGGGGAGACCCAGTACTTC | CASSQFSPRGETQYF
TRBD1 | TRBJ2-5 | . | TRBV5-5 | TGTGCCAGCAGCGACCGGGACAGTTACCAAGAGACCCAGTACTTC | CASSDRDSYQETQYF
. | TRBJ1-1 | . | TRBV5-6 | TGTGCCAGCAGCTCAGACAGCTTGAACACTGAAGCTTTCTTT | CASSSDSLNTEAFF
TRBD2 | TRBJ2-1 | once | TRBV13 | TGTGCCAGCAGCCTAGCGGGAGGGGACCACAATGAGCAGTTCTTC | CASSLAGGDHNEQFF
. | TRBJ1-3 | few | TRBV9 | TGTGCCAGCAGCGTGGGAGGGGAGACCATATATTTT | CASSVGGETIYF
TRBD1 | TRBJ2-7 | many | TRBV6-1 | TGTGCCAGCGCCTCCGGGACAGGGGGCAACTACGAGCAGTACTTC | CASASGTGGNYEQYF
TRBD2 | TRBJ2-1 | few | TRBV28 | TGTGCCAGCAGTTTATATCTTAGCGGGAGCGGGGGGTTATATGAGCAGTTCTTC | CASSLYLSGSGGLYEQFF
. | TRBJ2-7 | few | TRBV11-2 | TGTGCCAGCAGCTCCCCGGTGGCGGTACGCTCCTACGAGCAGTACTTC | CASSSPVAVRSYEQYF
. | TRBJ2-3 | few | TRBV3-1 | TGTGCCAGCAGCTCCCCCCACGGCGATACGCAGTATTTT | CASSSPHGDTQYF
TRBD2 | TRBJ2-3 | many | TRBV3-1 | TGTGCCAGCAGCCAAGCGGACGGGACTAGCGGATACACAGATACGCAGTATTTT | CASSQADGTSGYTDTQYF
TRBD1 | TRBJ1-2 | few | TRBV15 | TGTGCCACCAGCAGAGATAGGGACAGTCTCTATGGCTACACCTTC | CATSRDRDSLYGYTF
TRBD1 | TRBJ2-1 | . | TRBV11-2 | TGTGCCAGCAGCTTAGGACAGGGGATAGACACTGAGCAGTTCTTC | CASSLGQGIDTEQFF
TRBD2 | TRBJ2-7 | few | TRBV27 | TGTGCCAGCAGTAAAAGACTAGCGGGCCCCGTAAGGCAATACGAGCAGTACTTC | CASSKRLAGPVRQYEQYF
. | TRBJ2-2 | few | TRBV27 | TGTGCCAGCAGTTTTGGACAGGAGCTGTTTTTT | CASSFGQELFF
TRBD2 | TRBJ2-2 | . | TRBV11-1 | TGTGCCAGCAGCCTGTCTCGAGCGGGAGTTGGGAACACCGGGGAGCTGTTTTTT | CASSLSRAGVGNTGELFF
. | TRBJ2-1 | . | TRBV27 | TGTGCCAGCAGTTTAGGAACAGGGAGACATGAGCAGTTCTTC | CASSLGTGRHEQFF
TRBD2 | TRBJ2-7 | few | TRBV2 | TGTGCCACCGACCGGTTGGGACTAGCGGGAGTCGTATCCTACGAGCAGTACTTC | CATDRLGLAGVVSYEQYF
TRBD2 | TRBJ2-2 | . | TRBV27 | TGTGCCAGCAGTTCAGGGACTAGCCATAGTCAGAACACCGGGGAGCTGTTTTTT | CASSSGTSHSQNTGELFF
. | TRBJ2-7 | few | TRBV19 | TGTGCCAGTAGTGATGGGATCGGCGCCTACGAGCAGTACTTC | CASSDGIGAYEQYF
. | TRBJ1-1 | . | TRBV10-3 | TGTGCCATCAGTGACCCCGCGGAAGACACTGAAGCTTTCTTT | CAISDPAEDTEAFF
TRBD2 | TRBJ2-3 | many | TRBV5-5 | TGTGCCAGCAGCCGGCGGGGACTAGGTTCCACAGATACGCAGTATTTT | CASSRRGLGSTDTQYF
. | TRBJ2-3 | . | TRBV12-3/TRBV12-4 | TGTGCCAGCAGTCCCAATCGGGTTACGCAGTATTTT | CASSPNRVTQYF
. | TRBJ2-7 | few | TRBV7-9 | TGTGCCAGCAGCCCTGAAAATTTTTACGAGCAGTACTTC | CASSPENFYEQYF
TRBD2 | TRBJ2-3 | . | TRBV28 | TGTGCCAGCAGTGGTGGACTAGCGGGACGACTAAGCACAGATACGCAGTATTTT | CASSGGLAGRLSTDTQYF
. | TRBJ2-1 | many | TRBV12-3/TRBV12-4 | TGTGCCAGCAGTTTAGAAGCCCAATACAATGAGCAGTTCTTC | CASSLEAQYNEQFF
. | TRBJ1-1 | . | TRBV7-9 | TGTGCCAGAAGCCTCACGGGAGAAGCTTTCTTT | CARSLTGEAFF
. | TRBJ2-5 | few | TRBV7-8 | TGTGCCAGCAGCTTGGGGGCTAGAGGGGTCCAAGAGACCCAGTACTTC | CASSLGARGVQETQYF
. | TRBJ2-1 | . | TRBV3-1 | TGTGCCAGCAGCCAATTCCTAGCGAGGGTGTTCTTC | CASSQFLARVFF
. | TRBJ1-5 | . | TRBV20-1 | TGCAGTGAATCAGGGGCCAATCAGCCCCAGCATTTT | CSESGANQPQHF
. | TRBJ2-1 | . | TRBV2 | TGTGCCAGCAGTGAATGGAAGACTGGCGGGACGGCCGATGAGCAGTTCTTC | CASSEWKTGGTADEQFF
. | TRBJ2-3 | few | TRBV12-3/TRBV12-4 | TGTGCCAGCAGTTTAAGTTCGGGAGCCCCAGATACGCAGTATTTT | CASSLSSGAPDTQYF
. | TRBJ2-2 | few | TRBV6-1 | TGTGCCAGCAGTGCACTCCCGGGCCAGGGCACCGGGGAGCTGTTTTTT | CASSALPGQGTGELFF
TRBD2 | TRBJ2-7 | many | TRBV13 | TGTGCCAGCAGCTTATCAGGCGGGGGGCCCCCCTACGAGCAGTACTTC | CASSLSGGGPPYEQYF
. | TRBJ2-1 | . | TRBV11-1 | TGTGCCAGCAGCTTAATCCCCCGGACATCGGGGCCTTACAATGAGCAGTTCTTC | CASSLIPRTSGPYNEQFF
. | TRBJ2-1 | few | TRBV3-1 | TGTGCCAGCAGTCCTCCGGGACTCTTGATGTCCTACAATGAGCAGTTCTTC | CASSPPGLLMSYNEQFF
. | TRBJ2-1 | once | TRBV9 | TGTGCCAGCAGCGTAGTGTCAGGGGATGAGCAGTTCTTC | CASSVVSGDEQFF
. | TRBJ1-3 | . | TRBV15 | TGTGCCACCACTCCGAGGTCTGGAAACACCATATATTTT | CATTPRSGNTIYF